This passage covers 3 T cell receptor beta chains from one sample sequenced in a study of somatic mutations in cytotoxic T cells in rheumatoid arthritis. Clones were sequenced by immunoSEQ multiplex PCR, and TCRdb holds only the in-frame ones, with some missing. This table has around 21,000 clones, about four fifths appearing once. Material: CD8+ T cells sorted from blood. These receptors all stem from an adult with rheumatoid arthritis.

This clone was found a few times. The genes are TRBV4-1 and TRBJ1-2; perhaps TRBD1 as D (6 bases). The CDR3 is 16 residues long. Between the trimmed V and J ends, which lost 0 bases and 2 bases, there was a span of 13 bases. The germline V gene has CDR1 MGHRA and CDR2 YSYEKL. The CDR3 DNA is TGCGCCAGCAGCCAAGATAGAGCAGGGGCCAACTATGGCTACACCTTC. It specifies CASSQDRAGANYGYTF.

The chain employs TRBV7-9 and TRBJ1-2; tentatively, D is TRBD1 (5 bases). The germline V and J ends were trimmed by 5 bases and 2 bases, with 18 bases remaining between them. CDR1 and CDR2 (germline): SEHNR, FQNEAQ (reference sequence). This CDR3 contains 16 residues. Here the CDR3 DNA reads TGTGCCAGCAGCCTAAGCCGGGACCTCCCAAACTATGGCTACACCTTC. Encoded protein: CASSLSRDLPNYGYTF.

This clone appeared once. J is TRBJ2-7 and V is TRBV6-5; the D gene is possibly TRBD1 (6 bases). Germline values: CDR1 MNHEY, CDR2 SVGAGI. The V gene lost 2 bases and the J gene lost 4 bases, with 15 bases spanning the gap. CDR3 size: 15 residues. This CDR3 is CASSYRDTSTYEQYF. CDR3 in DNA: TGTGCCAGCAGTTACCGGGACACTTCAACTTACGAGCAGTACTTC.